The 8 T cell receptor beta chains below all came from one sample that was sequenced in a study of T cell repertoires and leukemia-associated antigens. Their antigens remain unidentified. MiXCR, applied by TCRdb to the 5' RACE reads, yields one record per CDR3 protein. Counted here are roughly 12,000 distinct CDR3 sequences, approximately 39% occurring once; the ten biggest clones make up 30% to 40%. The sample consisted of CD3+ T cells sorted from blood and cultured. The receptors shown here come from a female donor in good health.

This clonotype appeared a few times. This chain uses TRBV5-1 with TRBJ2-1; TRBD2 matches at 12 bases. V lost 7 bases, J lost 5 bases, and 4 bases stayed unmatched. The germline V gene has CDR1 SGHRS and CDR2 YFSETQ. The CDR3 consists of 14 residues. The CDR3 is CASSRLAGDNEQFF. In DNA form, the CDR3 reads TGCGCCAGCTCCCGACTAGCGGGAGACAATGAGCAGTTCTTC.

This chain connects TRBV20-1 to TRBJ2-6, with D unclear. Trimming removed 5 bases from V and 0 bases from J, with 8 bases in between. The CDR3 runs 14 residues. CDR1 and CDR2 from the germline V gene are DFQATT and SNEGSKA (reference sequence). The CDR3 reads CSAGRRSGANVLTF. The CDR3 DNA reads TGCAGTGCTGGACGGCGCTCTGGGGCCAACGTCCTGACTTTC.

The chain carries TRBV7-9 and TRBJ1-2, with TRBD1 matching 7 bases. V dropped 3 bases and J dropped 4; count of bases not matched to a gene: 8. The V gene's germline CDR1 is SEHNR and CDR2 FQNEAQ (reference sequence). The CDR3 totals 15 residues. CDR3: CASSFDPGQVYGYTF. The CDR3, as DNA: TGTGCCAGCAGCTTCGATCCCGGACAGGTCTATGGCTACACCTTC.

This clonotype is medium-sized within its sample. This chain joins TRBV29-1 and TRBJ2-7, with no clear D. The CDR3 length is 14 residues. CDR1 is SQVTM, CDR2 ANQGSEA, per germline. Trimming took 1 base from V and 0 from J, leaving 10 bases between them. DNA for the CDR3: TGCAGCGTTGAAGGCGACTTCAGCTCCTACGAGCAGTACTTC. Protein sequence: CSVEGDFSSYEQYF.

Many counts were recorded for this clonotype. A much bigger clone sits one base away, suggesting this may be a read error. The V gene is TRBV12-3 or TRBV12-4, the J gene TRBJ2-1; possibly TRBD1 for D (8 bases). V shed 8 bases and J shed 6 bases, with 17 bases lying between them. CDR3 length: 14 amino acids. CDR3 loop: CASGHTGGGNEQFF. For the CDR3, the DNA is TGTGCCAGCGGTCACACAGGGGGGGGCAATGAGCAGTTCTTC.

This clonotype was found many times. The chain employs TRBV11-2 and TRBJ2-6; 9 bases are shared with TRBD2. V trimming: 3 bases; J trimming: 0 bases; junction bases outside the gene matches: 9. The CDR3 loop spans 19 amino acids. Germline V gene lookup returns CDR1 SGHAT and CDR2 FQNNGV. This CDR3 is CASSFPAGGSISGANVLTF. The CDR3 nucleotides are TGTGCCAGCAGCTTCCCAGCGGGAGGTTCGATCTCTGGGGCCAACGTCCTGACTTTC.

To note about this clonotype: The CDR3 does not end in the conserved phenylalanine or tryptophan, so this is likely a read error. J is TRBJ1-5 and V is TRBV29-1; 7 nucleotides align to TRBD1. V lost 7 bases, J lost 1 base, and 4 bases stayed unmatched. Germline CDR1 is SQVTM and CDR2 is ANQGSEA. The CDR3 length is 13 residues. The CDR3 bases are TGCAGCGCCGGGGGACAGAGCAATCAGCCCCAGCATTCT. As protein: CSAGGQSNQPQHS.

This clonotype was counted once. This CDR3 is missing its conserved last phenylalanine or tryptophan, likely due to a read error. No DNA is shown, since the ends of the CDR3 on it are uncertain; the CDR3 is the one TCRdb lists. This rearrangement joins TRBV20-1 to TRBJ2-3; the table's D call TRBD1 went unverified against the DNA. From germline, CDR1 is DFQATT and CDR2 SNEGSKA (reference sequence). The CDR3 has 21 amino acids, counting both end residues. CDR3 residues: CSARGTDYLRGGKVGTDTLYL.